Below are 20 T cell receptor beta chains sequenced from a single sample in a study of PD-1 blockade in classical Hodgkin lymphoma. Time point: cycle 4 day 1 (C4D1), after 6 weeks of nivolumab. Each patient's relapse followed autologous stem cell transplantation, and brentuximab vedotin exposure varied. Through magnetic negative selection, CD8+ T cells were separated from PBMCs that had been thawed. The protocol was immunoSEQ multiplex PCR, while the TCRdb copy is restricted to in-frame clones and leaves out a portion. The data show some 4,100 clones, around 70% seen once. The specimen was CD8+ T cells from blood, collected before the fourth cycle of nivolumab. These receptors all stem from a human donor with classical Hodgkin lymphoma.

The chain is built from TRBV7-9 and TRBJ2-3, with 14 bases aligning to TRBD2. Germline V gene lookup returns CDR1 SEHNR and CDR2 FQNEAQ (reference sequence). V was pared by 4 bases and J by 4 bases, with 4 bases of the junction left unmatched. This CDR3 is 16 amino acids long. Here the CDR3 DNA reads TGTGCCAGCAGCTCTCGACTAGCGGGGGGGTCAGATACGCAGTATTTT. This codes for CASSSRLAGGSDTQYF. Looking up the rest from reference TRBV7-9 and TRBJ2-3 gives the full variable domain: DTGVSQNPRHKITKRGQNVTFRCDPISEHNRLYWYRQTLGQGPEFLTYFQNEAQLEKSRLLSDRFSAERPKGSFSTLEIQRTEQGDSAMYLCASSSRLAGGSDTQYFGPGTRLTVL.

The CDR3 reads CASSPTRDTQYF. In nucleotides, the CDR3 is TGTGCCAGCAGCCCGACACGAGATACGCAGTATTTT. The chain combines TRBV5-4 with TRBJ2-3; no reliable D call. V was clipped by 4 bases and J by 5 bases, with 8 bases between them. The length of the CDR3 is 12 residues. CDR1 SGHNT and CDR2 YYREEE come from the germline V gene (reference sequence). Full variable domain (rest looked up from reference TRBV5-4 and TRBJ2-3): ETGVTQSPTHLIKTRGQQVTLRCSSQSGHNTVSWYQQALGQGPQFIFQYYREEENGRGNFPPRFSGLQFPNYSSELNVNALELDDSALYLCASSPTRDTQYFGPGTRLTVL.

This clone is categorized as large. The chain carries TRBV27 and TRBJ2-7, with a possible D match to TRBD2 (5 bases). Trimming stripped 6 bases from V and 2 bases from J, with 20 bases between. Germline values: CDR1 MNHEY, CDR2 SMNVEV (reference sequence). The CDR3 is 16 residues long. The CDR3 protein is CASSPSRGLVPYEQYF. CDR3 bases: TGTGCCAGCAGCCCTTCCAGAGGGCTGGTCCCCTACGAGCAGTACTTC.

The rearrangement uses TRBV19 and TRBJ1-1, with D possibly matching TRBD1 (6 bases). Per germline, CDR1 LNHDA and CDR2 SQIVND (reference sequence). Trimming pared 3 bases from V and 4 bases from J, leaving 12 bases between. The CDR3 loop spans 14 amino acids. This CDR3 reads CASSMDSSGTEAFF. DNA of the CDR3: TGTGCCAGTAGTATGGACAGCAGCGGCACTGAAGCTTTCTTT.

This clone rates as large. The rearrangement uses TRBV10-3 and TRBJ1-6; D may be TRBD1 (5 bases). Germline V gives CDR1 ENHRY, CDR2 SYGVKD. CDR3 size: 12 residues. Deletions cut 3 bases from V and 8 bases from J, with 5 bases between. The CDR3 coding sequence is TGTGCCATCAGTGAAGGGGATTCACCCCTCCACTTT. This sequence encodes CAISEGDSPLHF.

The chain is built from TRBV10-1 and TRBJ1-1, with D uncertain. The V end was cut by 5 bases, the J end by 0 bases, with 10 bases between. This CDR3 has 14 amino acids. Germline CDR1 is WNHNN and CDR2 is SYGVQD (reference sequence). This CDR3 reads CASSLSGLNTEAFF. The CDR3, as DNA: TGCGCCAGCAGTTTAAGCGGGCTGAACACTGAAGCTTTCTTT.

The chain is built from TRBV10-3 and TRBJ2-1, with 11 bases identical to TRBD2. V lost 6 bases and J lost 5; bases outside the gene matches: 6. The CDR3 totals 15 residues. Germline assignment: CDR1 ENHRY and CDR2 SYGVKD. CDR3 DNA: TGTGCCATCAGGGCCGGGACTAGCGGCCACAATGAGCAGTTCTTC. Translation gives CAIRAGTSGHNEQFF.

The rearrangement joins TRBV7-9 to TRBJ2-1; unclear D gene. This CDR3 region has 12 residues. The germline V gene has CDR1 SEHNR and CDR2 FQNEAQ (reference sequence). Trimming stripped 3 bases from V and 10 bases from J, with 10 bases between. The CDR3 is CASSFEGREQFF. DNA of the CDR3: TGTGCCAGCAGCTTTGAAGGACGAGAGCAGTTCTTC.

This rearrangement joins TRBV7-8 to TRBJ2-2; D unresolved. V lost 3 bases and J lost 0, with 2 bases in between. Germline CDR1 and CDR2: SGHVS and FQNEAQ. The CDR3 is 13 amino acids. The CDR3: CASSFANTGELFF. The CDR3 DNA reads TGTGCCAGCAGCTTTGCGAACACCGGGGAGCTGTTTTTT.

The chain uses TRBV25-1 and TRBJ2-6; either TRBD1 or TRBD2 may supply D (5 bases each). The V gene lost 10 bases and the J gene lost 0 bases, with 16 bases spanning the gap. In germline, CDR1 is MGHDK, CDR2 SYGVNS. The CDR3 runs to 16 residues. For the CDR3, the DNA is TGTGCCACATTACGGGGCACCGACTCTGGGGCCAACGTCCTGACTTTC. As protein: CATLRGTDSGANVLTF.

This clone was counted between two and nine times. The chain has TRBV27 and TRBJ1-2; perhaps TRBD1 as D (5 bases). CDR3 size: 15 residues. Germline V gene sequence: CDR1 MNHEY, CDR2 SMNVEV (reference sequence). Between the trimmed V and J ends, which lost 4 bases and 4 bases, there was a span of 16 bases. The CDR3 loop is CASSSDTGGIYGYTF. The CDR3 coding sequence is TGTGCCAGCAGTTCAGACACCGGGGGGATCTATGGCTACACCTTC.

This chain connects TRBV5-5 to TRBJ1-2; D unclear. CDR1 and CDR2 (germline): SGHKS, YYEKEE (reference sequence). CDR3 length: 14 residues. V shed 2 bases and J shed 6 bases, with 14 bases lying between them. The CDR3 nucleotides are TGTGCCAGCAGCTTTGGATATAGCCCGCATGGCTACACCTTC. Translated: CASSFGYSPHGYTF.

The chain employs TRBV28 and TRBJ1-5; 11 nucleotides agree with TRBD1. V trimming: 6 bases; J trimming: 1 base; junction bases outside the gene matches: 11. The CDR3 runs to 18 residues. CDR1 and CDR2 from the germline V gene are MDHEN and SYDVKM. CDR3 sequence: CASSVADRGRRSNQPQHF. The CDR3 DNA sequence: TGTGCCAGCAGCGTAGCGGACAGGGGGCGCCGGAGCAATCAGCCCCAGCATTTT.

This chain joins TRBV5-6 and TRBJ2-2; TRBD2 might be the D (5 bases). The CDR3 is 17 amino acids. The germline V gene encodes CDR1 SGHDT and CDR2 YYEEEE. Trimming removed 1 base at V and 2 bases at J, with 15 bases between. This chain's CDR3 is CASSLSSSWENTGELFF. Written as DNA, the CDR3 is TGTGCCAGCAGCTTGTCGTCTAGCTGGGAAAACACCGGGGAGCTGTTTTTT.

V gene TRBV5-8 combines with J gene TRBJ2-7, with TRBD2 matching 8 bases. After removal of 4 bases from V and 4 bases from J, the junction contained 10 bases not matched to a gene. Per germline, CDR1 SGHTS and CDR2 YDEGEE. The CDR3 is 15 residues long. CDR3 nucleotide sequence: TGTGCCAGCAGCCATATAGCGGGGTCGTTATACGAGCAGTACTTC. It specifies CASSHIAGSLYEQYF.

The chain combines TRBV15 with TRBJ1-5, with D perhaps matching TRBD1 (5 bases). The CDR3 is 15 amino acids. CDR1 and CDR2 from the germline V gene are LNHNV and YYDKDF (reference sequence). V was pared by 3 bases and J by 5 bases, with 14 bases between. The CDR3 reads CATSREGNRDQPQHF. CDR3 DNA sequence: TGTGCCACCAGCAGGGAGGGGAATCGGGATCAGCCCCAGCATTTT.

V usage is TRBV7-9 and J usage is TRBJ1-1; tentatively, D is TRBD1 (6 bases). CDR3 length equals 14 residues. With 5 bases removed from V and 0 bases from J, the gap between germline ends came to 10 bases. The germline V gene has CDR1 SEHNR and CDR2 FQNEAQ (reference sequence). CDR3 DNA sequence: TGTGCCAGCAGCACCGGGACACTGAACACTGAAGCTTTCTTT. Its protein product is CASSTGTLNTEAFF.

This clone was detected only a few times. The chain carries TRBV6-6 and TRBJ1-5; no firm D call. Germline CDR1 reads MNHNY; CDR2 reads SVGAGI (reference sequence). This CDR3 has 13 amino acids. V was trimmed by 4 bases and J by 3 bases, leaving 7 bases between them. The CDR3 DNA sequence: TGTGCCAGCAGTTTTCTTCTCAATCAGCCCCAGCATTTT. This encodes CASSFLLNQPQHF.

The CDR3 loop reads CASSLRGGLAVPGGPQYF. Here the CDR3 DNA reads TGTGCCAGCAGCTTAAGAGGTGGGCTAGCGGTCCCTGGGGGGCCCCAGTACTTC. The chain joins TRBV7-2 to TRBJ2-5; D might be TRBD2 (7 bases). The V and J ends lost 2 bases and 9 bases respectively, with 28 bases between them. Germline loops: CDR1 SGHTA, CDR2 FQGNSA. The CDR3 is 18 residues long.

V and J are TRBV12-5 and TRBJ2-1; D unresolved. Germline CDR1 is LGHNT and CDR2 is FRNRAP. V lost 3 bases and J 8 bases, leaving 2 bases between the germline ends. CDR3 length: 10 amino acids. CDR3 amino acids: CASGFDEQFF. The CDR3 bases are TGTGCTAGTGGTTTTGATGAGCAGTTCTTC.